This T cell receptor (beta chain) came from a study of T cells after yellow fever vaccination. Study-level information: Researchers used SMART-Seq v4 Ultra Low Input to prepare fractions that had low cell numbers. Whole-study results and caveats: Though weaker, the secondary response peaked faster, on day 5 versus 15. Post-booster repertoires again held most primary-vaccination clones (approximately 96% CD4, about 90% CD8). Within FACS-sorted repertoires, abundant clonotypes contaminating from the bulk population could be present.

On this clonotype: Its antigen is as yet unknown.

TCRdb independently ran MiXCR on the 5' RACE reads; one entry per CDR3 protein. The sample shows some 350,000 distinct CDR3 sequences, approximately 4.2% of them seen only once. The CDR3 is made up of 15 amino acids. J lost 1 base, V lost 4 bases, and 4 bases had no gene match. Per germline, CDR1 MGHRA and CDR2 YSYEKL. The starting material was PBMCs, obtained 5 days after the yellow fever booster vaccination. The chain couples TRBV4-1 to TRBJ2-3; 8 nucleotides match TRBD2. The clonotype comes from a man aged 18 to 30 who received the YFV17D yellow fever vaccine. The CDR3 region is CASSRYSGGTDTQYF. Here the CDR3 DNA reads TGCGCCAGCAGCCGCTATAGCGGGGGCACAGATACGCAGTATTTT.